This T cell receptor beta chain was sequenced during a study of blood T cell repertoires in COVID-19. The CDR3 totals 12 residues. The germline V and J ends were trimmed by 3 bases and 3 bases, with 7 bases remaining between them. Per the germline V gene, CDR1 is SGHNT and CDR2 is YYREEE (reference sequence). There are a few counts of this clone. Seattle enrolled patients during active infection and tracked them longitudinally. The repertoire was sequenced with immunoSEQ multiplex PCR; TCRdb's copy has only in-frame clones and lacks some. In the table there are fewer than 300,000 clones, roughly 90% of which are singletons.

Material: peripheral blood. This sequence joins TRBV5-4 and TRBJ2-7; unclear D gene. The origin of this receptor is a woman aged 30 to 39 with COVID-19, enrolled during active disease. Here the CDR3 reads CASSYADYEQYF. CDR3 in DNA: TGTGCCAGCAGCTACGCGGACTACGAGCAGTACTTC.